This T cell receptor beta chain was identified in a study of blood T cell repertoires in COVID-19. Trimming took 2 bases from V and 7 from J, leaving 11 bases between them. From germline, CDR1 is KGHSH and CDR2 LQKENI. The CDR3 runs to 13 residues. This table comes from immunoSEQ multiplex PCR, and its TCRdb copy is limited to in-frame clones, with some not included. The sample lists approximately 300,000 clones; about 85% were seen once. This chain uses TRBV18 with TRBJ2-5, with D perhaps matching TRBD2 (6 bases). The receptor's source is a woman under 40 who had recovered from COVID-19. Source material: PBMCs or T cells enriched from blood (not recorded which). The CDR3 DNA is TGTGCCAGCTCACCATCCGTGGGGGGGACCCAGTACTTC. Its translation: CASSPSVGGTQYF.